The 9 T cell receptor beta chains below were found in one sample sequenced in a study of molecular identifiers for immune sequencing clone quantification (dated by TCRdb to between 2018 and 2020). Library prep was done by PCR. Sequencer: NextSeq 500. TCRdb applied fastp at Q25 and MiXCR to the public reads, then kept only in-frame beta chains. Rows are combined by CDR3 protein, so each entry shows the most common genes and DNA. This sample comprises some 590,000 distinct CDR3 sequences, around 25% of them detected only once. 0.6% to 0.9% of the sample lies in the top ten. Sample: naive CD8+ T cells from blood, with Jurkat cell RNA spiked in. This specimen's cell subset or site label, interpreted: FACS-sorted CD8+CD4-CCR7+CD45RA+ naive T cells. The receptors were gathered from a human donor in good health. Some libraries in this study had Jurkat cell RNA spiked in.

A note on this clonotype: A single base separates this from a much larger clone, so it may be a read error. J is TRBJ2-1 and V is TRBV5-1, with no clear D. The CDR3 consists of 15 residues. The germline CDR1 and CDR2 sequences are SGHRS and YFSETQ. The CDR3 DNA sequence: TGCGCCAGCAGCCAAGCCCTCAGCTCCCACAATGAGCAGTTCTTC. Residues: CASSQALSSHNEQFF.

This clonotype has at least ten counts. The chain uses TRBV20-1 and TRBJ2-1; 9 positions agree with TRBD2. The CDR3 contains 14 residues. J was trimmed by 5 bases and V by 5 bases; bases with no gene match: 7. Germline-derived CDR1 and CDR2 are DFQATT and SNEGSKA (reference sequence). CDR3 DNA sequence: TGCAGTGCTTGGTTAGCGGGGGTAAACAATGAGCAGTTCTTC. Translation: CSAWLAGVNNEQFF.

The J gene is TRBJ2-2, the V gene TRBV5-1, with D uncertain. Germline CDR1 and CDR2: SGHRS and YFSETQ. This CDR3 contains 14 residues. Trimming shortened V by 5 bases and J by 7 bases, and 15 bases separated the two germline ends. CDR3 residues: CASSSPDLNGELFF. CDR3 nucleotide sequence: TGCGCCAGCAGTTCTCCGGACCTCAACGGGGAGCTGTTTTTT.

On this clonotype itself: A much larger clonotype is one base distant, so this may be a read error. The conserved phenylalanine or tryptophan normally closing the CDR3 is absent here, so this likely arose from a read error. The CDR3 nucleotides are TGTGCCAGCAGTCCCGGGACAGGACTGCCGCCCCAGCATTCT. Its protein product is CASSPGTGLPPQHS. V usage is TRBV27 and J usage is TRBJ1-5, with 8 bases that match TRBD1. CDR3 length equals 14 residues. Germline assignment: CDR1 MNHEY and CDR2 SMNVEV (reference sequence). J was trimmed by 9 bases and V by 5 bases; bases with no gene match: 9.

This clonotype was seen many times. The chain combines TRBV11-2 with TRBJ2-3; D gene ambiguous. Between the trimmed V and J ends, which lost 3 bases and 6 bases, there was a span of 7 bases. The V gene's germline CDR1 is SGHAT and CDR2 FQNNGV. The CDR3 loop spans 12 amino acids. The CDR3 nucleotides read TGTGCCAGCAGCTTGCCCTTTGATACGCAGTATTTT. This gives the protein CASSLPFDTQYF.

This clonotype occurred a few times. The genes are TRBV9 and TRBJ2-3; D tentatively fits TRBD1 or TRBD2 (5 bases each). Trimming cost V 0 bases and J 0 bases, with 8 bases left between them. This CDR3 has 15 residues. From germline, CDR1 is SGDLS and CDR2 YYNGEE. This CDR3 is CASSVGGSSTDTQYF. The CDR3 nucleotides read TGTGCCAGCAGCGTAGGGGGGTCTAGCACAGATACGCAGTATTTT. Full variable domain (missing parts from reference TRBV9 and TRBJ2-3): DSGVTQTPKHLITATGQRVTLRCSPRSGDLSVYWYQQSLDQGLQFLIQYYNGEERAKGNILERFSAQQFPDLHSELNLSSLELGDSALYFCASSVGGSSTDTQYFGPGTRLTVL.

The table lists this clonotype with many counts. The gene calls are TRBV6-2 or TRBV6-3 and TRBJ1-1; D ambiguous. Germline V gene data show CDR1 as MNHEY and CDR2 as SVGEGT. CDR3 length equals 12 residues. V was trimmed by 2 bases and J by 11 bases, leaving 12 bases between them. The DNA for the CDR3 is TGTGCCAGCAGTTACCCCGATCCGTATGCTTTCTTT. Translating gives CASSYPDPYAFF.

To note about this clonotype: A much larger clone lies one base from this, so it may be a read error. This sequence joins TRBV27 and TRBJ2-7, with D maybe TRBD2 (5 bases). CDR3 length: 14 amino acids. Germline V gene sequence: CDR1 MNHEY, CDR2 SMNVEV (reference sequence). The chain's CDR3 is CASSLLPGSYERYF. CDR3 DNA: TGTGCCAGCAGTTTACTTCCGGGGTCCTACGAGCGGTACTTC.

Turning to this clonotype: A read error may be the cause here, since a much bigger clone is one base away. The rearrangement joins TRBV3-1 to TRBJ2-7; perhaps TRBD2 as D (6 bases). The CDR3 runs 14 residues. Germline CDR1 is LGHDT and CDR2 is YNNKEL (reference sequence). CDR3 protein: CASSLTGETHERYF. In nucleotides, the CDR3 is TGTGCCAGCAGCCTTACGGGGGAGACCCACGAGCGGTACTTC.